The sequence of this TCR beta chain was determined in a study of blood T cell repertoires in COVID-19. Overall study context: Both acute and convalescent COVID-19 samples were obtained from the United States, Italy and Spain. PBMCs, B-cell-depleted T cells, or T cells were the source of the cDNA or gDNA that made up the material.

Germline CDR1 and CDR2: MNHEY and SMNVEV (reference sequence). Trimming left V 2 bases short and J 7 bases short, with 11 bases between. This CDR3 has 13 residues. In the study's own analysis: Quantification of nucleated cells was approximated via reference gene primer amplification. Libraries were prepared by immunoSEQ multiplex PCR; TCRdb keeps only in-frame clonotypes and omits some of them. D and trimming come from the DNA, and the V and J calls and clone size come from that table. The sample gives 250,000 to 350,000 clones, roughly 90% of which show up once; under 8% is in the top ten. The source material was peripheral blood. The chain is built from TRBV27 and TRBJ1-1; a possible D gene is TRBD1 (5 bases). The TCR sequence derives from a man aged 18 to 30 who had recovered from COVID-19. CDR3 loop: CASSLGGSGEAFF. CDR3 in DNA: TGTGCCAGCAGTTTAGGGGGGAGTGGTGAAGCTTTCTTT.